This T cell receptor beta chain was observed in a study of T cells after yellow fever vaccination. TCRdb passed the 5' RACE reads through MiXCR, listing each CDR3 protein once. The table records 500,000 to 550,000 distinct CDR3 sequences, 20% to 25% of them present only once. The length of the CDR3 is 15 residues. Looked up from germline, CDR1 is MNHEY and CDR2 is SVGAGI. Trimming took off 2 bases at V and 3 bases at J, with 13 bases between the two ends. This clonotype was obtained from a man younger than 35 who received the YFV17D yellow fever vaccine. The V gene is TRBV6-5, the J gene TRBJ1-2; the D gene is possibly TRBD1 (5 bases). The sample consisted of PBMCs, taken roughly 20 days after the first yellow fever vaccination. This chain's CDR3 is CASSYESGQHYGYTF. In DNA, the CDR3 is TGTGCCAGCAGTTACGAGTCAGGGCAGCACTATGGCTACACCTTC.